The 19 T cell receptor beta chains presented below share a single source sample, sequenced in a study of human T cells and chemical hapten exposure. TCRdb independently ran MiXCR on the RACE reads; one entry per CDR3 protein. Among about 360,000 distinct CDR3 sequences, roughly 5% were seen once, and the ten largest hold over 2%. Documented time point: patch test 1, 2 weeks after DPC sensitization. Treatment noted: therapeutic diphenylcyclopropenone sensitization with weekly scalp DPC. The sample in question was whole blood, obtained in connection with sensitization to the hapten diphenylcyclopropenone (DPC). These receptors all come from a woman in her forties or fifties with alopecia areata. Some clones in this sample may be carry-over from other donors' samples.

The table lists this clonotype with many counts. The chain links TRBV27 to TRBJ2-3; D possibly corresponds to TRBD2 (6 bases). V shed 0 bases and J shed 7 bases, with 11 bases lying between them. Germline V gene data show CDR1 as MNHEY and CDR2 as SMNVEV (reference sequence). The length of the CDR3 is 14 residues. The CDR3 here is CASSLSLSGHTQYF. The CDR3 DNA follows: TGTGCCAGCAGTTTATCCCTTAGCGGCCATACGCAGTATTTT.

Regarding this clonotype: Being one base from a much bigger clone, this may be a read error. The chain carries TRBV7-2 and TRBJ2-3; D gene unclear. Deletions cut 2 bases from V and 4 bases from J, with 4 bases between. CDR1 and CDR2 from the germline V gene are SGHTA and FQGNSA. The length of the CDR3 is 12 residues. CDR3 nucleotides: TGTGCCAGCAGCTTAAAGGCAGATACGCAGTATTTT. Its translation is CASSLKADTQYF.

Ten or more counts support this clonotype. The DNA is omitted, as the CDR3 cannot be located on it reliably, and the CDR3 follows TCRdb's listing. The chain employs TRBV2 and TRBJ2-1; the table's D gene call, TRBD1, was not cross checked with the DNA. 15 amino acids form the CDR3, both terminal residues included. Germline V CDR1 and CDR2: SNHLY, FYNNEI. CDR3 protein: CASILDRGSYNEQFF.

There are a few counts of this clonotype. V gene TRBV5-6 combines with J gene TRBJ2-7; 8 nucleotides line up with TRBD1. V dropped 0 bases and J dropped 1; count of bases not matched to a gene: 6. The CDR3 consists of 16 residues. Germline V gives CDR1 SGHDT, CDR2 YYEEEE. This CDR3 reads CASSLVLDRDSYEQYF. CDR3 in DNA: TGTGCCAGCAGCTTGGTCCTGGACAGGGATTCCTACGAGCAGTACTTC.

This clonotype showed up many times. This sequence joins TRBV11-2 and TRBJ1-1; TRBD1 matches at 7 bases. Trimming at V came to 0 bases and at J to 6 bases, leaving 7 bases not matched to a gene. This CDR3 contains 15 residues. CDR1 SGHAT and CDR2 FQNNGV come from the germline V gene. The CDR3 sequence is CASSLDGTVGAEAFF. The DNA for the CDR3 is TGTGCCAGCAGCTTAGATGGGACAGTGGGCGCTGAAGCTTTCTTT.

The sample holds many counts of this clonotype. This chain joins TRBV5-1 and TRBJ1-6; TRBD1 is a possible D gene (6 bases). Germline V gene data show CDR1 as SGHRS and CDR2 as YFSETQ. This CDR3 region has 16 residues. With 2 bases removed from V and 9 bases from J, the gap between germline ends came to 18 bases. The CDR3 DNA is TGCGCCAGCAGCTTCCTCATACAGGGAGAGGTTTCACCCCTCCACTTT. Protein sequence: CASSFLIQGEVSPLHF.

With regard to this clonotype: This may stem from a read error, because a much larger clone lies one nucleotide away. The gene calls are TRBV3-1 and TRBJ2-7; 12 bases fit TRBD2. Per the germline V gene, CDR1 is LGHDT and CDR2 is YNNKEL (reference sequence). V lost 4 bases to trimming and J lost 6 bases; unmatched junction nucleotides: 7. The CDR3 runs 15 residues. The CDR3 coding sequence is TGTGCCAGCAGCCTAGGACTAGCGGGGCCCTGCGAGCAGTACTTC. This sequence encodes CASSLGLAGPCEQYF.

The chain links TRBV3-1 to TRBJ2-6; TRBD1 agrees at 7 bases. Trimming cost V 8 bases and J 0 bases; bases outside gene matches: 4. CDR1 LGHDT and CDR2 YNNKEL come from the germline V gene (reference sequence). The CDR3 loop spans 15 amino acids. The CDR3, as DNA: TGTGCCAGCGCAGGGGGATCCTCTGGGGCCAACGTCCTGACTTTC. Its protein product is CASAGGSSGANVLTF. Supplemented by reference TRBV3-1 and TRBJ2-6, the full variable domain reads DTAVSQTPKYLVTQMGNDKSIKCEQNLGHDTMYWYKQDSKKFLKIMFSYNNKELIINETVPNRFSPKSPDKAHLNLHINSLELGDSAVYFCASAGGSSGANVLTFGAGSRLTVL.

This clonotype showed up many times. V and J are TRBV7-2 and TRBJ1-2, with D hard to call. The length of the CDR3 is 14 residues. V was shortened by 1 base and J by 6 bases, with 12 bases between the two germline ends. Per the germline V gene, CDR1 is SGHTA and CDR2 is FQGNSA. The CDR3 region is CASSLEKGVDGYTF. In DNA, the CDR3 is TGTGCCAGCAGCTTAGAGAAGGGAGTCGATGGCTACACCTTC.

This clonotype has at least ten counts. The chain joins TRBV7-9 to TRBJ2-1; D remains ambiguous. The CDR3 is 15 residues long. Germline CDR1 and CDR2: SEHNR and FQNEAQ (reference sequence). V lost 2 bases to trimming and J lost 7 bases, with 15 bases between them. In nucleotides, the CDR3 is TGTGCCAGCAGCTTAAATTTCCTAATTAAGAATGAGCAGTTCTTC. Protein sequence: CASSLNFLIKNEQFF.

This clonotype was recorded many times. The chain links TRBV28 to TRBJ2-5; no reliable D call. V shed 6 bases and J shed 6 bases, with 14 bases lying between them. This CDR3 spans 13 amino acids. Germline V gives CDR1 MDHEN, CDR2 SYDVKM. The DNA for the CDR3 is TGTGCCAGCAGCCGACATTCCAAACAGACCCAGTACTTC. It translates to CASSRHSKQTQYF.

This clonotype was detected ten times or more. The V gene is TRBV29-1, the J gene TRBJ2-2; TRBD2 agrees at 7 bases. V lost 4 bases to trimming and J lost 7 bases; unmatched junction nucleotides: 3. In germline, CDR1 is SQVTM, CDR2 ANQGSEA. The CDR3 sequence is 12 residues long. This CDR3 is CSVGEGIGELFF. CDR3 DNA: TGCAGCGTTGGGGAGGGCATCGGGGAGCTGTTTTTT.

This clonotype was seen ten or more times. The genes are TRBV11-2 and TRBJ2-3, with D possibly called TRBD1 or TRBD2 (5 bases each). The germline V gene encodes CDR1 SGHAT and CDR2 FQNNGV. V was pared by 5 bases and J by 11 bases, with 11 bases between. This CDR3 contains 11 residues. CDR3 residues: CASSGGTQQYF. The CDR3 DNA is TGTGCCAGCAGCGGTGGGACGCAGCAGTATTTT.

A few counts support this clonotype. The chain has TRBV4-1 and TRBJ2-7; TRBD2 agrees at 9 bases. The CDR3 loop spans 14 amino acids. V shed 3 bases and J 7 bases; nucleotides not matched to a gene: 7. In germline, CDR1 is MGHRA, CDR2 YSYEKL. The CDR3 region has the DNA TGCGCCAGCAGCCATATAGCGGGAGCGGGGGAGCAGTACTTC. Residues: CASSHIAGAGEQYF.

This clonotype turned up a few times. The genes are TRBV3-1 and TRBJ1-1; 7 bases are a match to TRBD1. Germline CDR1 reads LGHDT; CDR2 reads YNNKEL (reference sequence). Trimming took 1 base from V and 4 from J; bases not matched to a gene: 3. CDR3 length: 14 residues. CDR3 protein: CASSQGQGITEAFF. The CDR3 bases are TGTGCCAGCAGCCAAGGACAGGGTATCACTGAAGCTTTCTTT.

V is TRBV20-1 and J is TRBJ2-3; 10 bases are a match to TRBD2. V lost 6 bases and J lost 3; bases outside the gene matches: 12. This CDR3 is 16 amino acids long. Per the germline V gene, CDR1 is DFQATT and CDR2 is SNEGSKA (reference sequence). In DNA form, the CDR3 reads TGCAGTGCCAGTTGGGGACTAGCGTCAGTGACAGATACGCAGTATTTT. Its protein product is CSASWGLASVTDTQYF.

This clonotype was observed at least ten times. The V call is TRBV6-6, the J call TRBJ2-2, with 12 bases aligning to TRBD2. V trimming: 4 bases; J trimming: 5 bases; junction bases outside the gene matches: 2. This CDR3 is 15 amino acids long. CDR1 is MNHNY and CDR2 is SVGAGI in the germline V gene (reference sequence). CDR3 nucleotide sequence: TGTGCCAGCAGTTCCCTAGCGGGAGGGACCGGGGAGCTGTTTTTT. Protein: CASSSLAGGTGELFF.

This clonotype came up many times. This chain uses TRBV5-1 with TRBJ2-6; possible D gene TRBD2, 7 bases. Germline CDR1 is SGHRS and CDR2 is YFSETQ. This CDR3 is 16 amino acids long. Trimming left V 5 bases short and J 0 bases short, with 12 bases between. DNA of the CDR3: TGCGCCAGCAGGAGGGGGACTAACTCTGGGGCCAACGTCCTGACTTTC. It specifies CASRRGTNSGANVLTF. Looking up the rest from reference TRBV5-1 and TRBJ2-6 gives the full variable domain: KAGVTQTPRYLIKTRGQQVTLSCSPISGHRSVSWYQQTPGQGLQFLFEYFSETQRNKGNFPGRFSGRQFSNSRSEMNVSTLELGDSALYLCASRRGTNSGANVLTFGAGSRLTVL.

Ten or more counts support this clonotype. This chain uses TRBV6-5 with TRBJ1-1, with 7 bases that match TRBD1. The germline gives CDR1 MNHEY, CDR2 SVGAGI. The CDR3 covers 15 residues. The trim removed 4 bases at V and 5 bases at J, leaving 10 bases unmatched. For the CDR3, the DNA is TGTGCCAGCAGTTCTGCTTCGGACAGGCGAACTGAAGCTTTCTTT. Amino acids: CASSSASDRRTEAFF.